The sequence of this T cell receptor (beta chain) was determined in a study of blood T cell repertoires in COVID-19. Study in general: Sample material is recorded as cDNA or gDNA derived from T cells, B-cell-depleted T cells, or PBMCs.

The CDR3 totals 12 residues. The ends were cut back, 6 bases at V and 2 bases at J, with 6 bases in the middle. Germline V gives CDR1 SNHLY, CDR2 FYNNEI. Per the authors' pipeline: Estimated nucleated cell counts came from reference gene primer amplification. Measured with immunoSEQ multiplex PCR; TCRdb has only the in-frame clones, and not every one. D and trimming come from the DNA, and the V and J calls and clone size come from that table. The table includes about 230,000 clones, roughly 90% detected once. The sample consisted of peripheral blood. The origin of this receptor is a woman aged 55 to 70 with acute or convalescent COVID-19. V gene TRBV2 combines with J gene TRBJ2-3; no clear D gene. The CDR3 coding sequence is TGTGCCAGCAGATACTACACAGATACGCAGTATTTT. Its protein is CASRYYTDTQYF.